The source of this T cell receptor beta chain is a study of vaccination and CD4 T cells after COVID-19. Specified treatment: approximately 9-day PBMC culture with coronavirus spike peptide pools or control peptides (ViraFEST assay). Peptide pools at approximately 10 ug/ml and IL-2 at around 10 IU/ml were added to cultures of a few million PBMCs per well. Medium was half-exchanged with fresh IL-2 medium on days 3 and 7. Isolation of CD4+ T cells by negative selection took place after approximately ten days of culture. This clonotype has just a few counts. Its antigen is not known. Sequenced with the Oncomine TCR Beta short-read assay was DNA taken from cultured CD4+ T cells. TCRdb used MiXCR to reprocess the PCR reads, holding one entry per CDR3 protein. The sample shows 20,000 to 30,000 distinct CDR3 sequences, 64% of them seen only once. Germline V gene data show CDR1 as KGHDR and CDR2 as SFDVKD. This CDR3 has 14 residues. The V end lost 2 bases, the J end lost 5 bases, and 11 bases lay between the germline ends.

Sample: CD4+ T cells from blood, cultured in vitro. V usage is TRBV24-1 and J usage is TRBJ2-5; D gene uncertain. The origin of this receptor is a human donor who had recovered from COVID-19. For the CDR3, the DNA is TGTGCCACCAGTGATTCGGCTCAAAGGGAGACCCAGTACTTC. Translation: CATSDSAQRETQYF.